The present TCR beta chain was sequenced within a study of Graves' ophthalmopathy and Graves' hyperthyroidism (dated by TCRdb to 2017 to 2018). Context from the whole study: Peripheral blood was collected at initial diagnosis, before any treatment. The study used signatures of the TCR beta repertoire to tell Graves' ophthalmopathy apart from Graves' hyperthyroidism and to predict which patients would progress to ophthalmopathy. In total, approximately 130 blood samples were TCR-sequenced: fewer than 50 ophthalmopathy, roughly 77 hyperthyroidism and some 17 hyperthyroidism-to-ophthalmopathy patients. A discovery set of 100 patients (43 ophthalmopathy, about 59 stable hyperthyroidism) was enrolled to explore V-J signatures distinguishing ophthalmopathy from hyperthyroidism. For independent validation, a separate cohort was made up of fewer than 20 hyperthyroidism patients plus 17 patients who later progressed from hyperthyroidism to ophthalmopathy. In about six hyperthyroidism patients, the T-cell repertoires found in thyroid tissue were compared with those found in blood. Once sampling was done, hyperthyroidism patients were given methimazole at a starting dose of 30 mg daily, while ophthalmopathy patients were given high-dose intravenous methylprednisolone. The 100 or so discovery patients were randomly divided into training and test sets at a 7:3 ratio.

For repertoire sequencing, TCR beta CDR3 regions were amplified from RNA transcripts. The first round of RT-PCR was done with HTBI primers and the Qiagen OneStep RT-PCR kit, and was followed by a second round of multiplex PCR, then size selection and purification. Sequencing of the libraries was carried out on an Illumina HiSeq2000 in paired-end mode with 100 bp reads. As for how the authors treated the data: Reads were processed with SOAPnuke, discarding reads with adapters, uncalled bases, mean Phred below 15, or no exact constant-primer or identifier match. COPE v1.2.5 was used to merge the high-quality paired reads. Unique nucleotide sequences were defined as clonotypes and aligned to IMGT TRB V, D and J references using MiTCR v1.1. The analysis was limited to V-J combinations with a frequency above 0.0001, which together covered about 99% of the repertoires. For each V-J combination, a TCR clonal expansion and chaos score was defined as F50 clonal expansion divided by the chaos observed in the TCRdist matrix. Welch's t-statistics and random forest were used to narrow the features down to approximately twelve V-J combinations, which were then fed into a naive Bayes classifier. The similarity between thyroid and blood repertoires was quantified using the Morisita-Horn index. TCRdb passed the public sequencing reads through fastp at Q25 and MiXCR, retaining productive beta sequences. Rows are unified per CDR3 protein, each entry keeping the most common DNA and genes. For this entry, the V and J calls and clone size follow TCRdb and not the study's own pipeline. The sample includes about 210,000 distinct CDR3 sequences, with 29% observed a single time. Approximately 9.6% of the sample goes to the ten largest clones.

What the study reported, not specific to this receptor: Most of the expanded thyroid clonotypes with a frequency above 0.001 were also detected in blood, and it was suggested that the thyroid immune response may be reflected by blood repertoires. Ophthalmopathy was separated from stable hyperthyroidism by the 13-signature model with 85% to 90% sensitivity and 81% to 83% specificity in cross-validation and with 80%/75% in the test set. No statistical method was used to predetermine the sample size, and group allocation was not hidden from the investigators. In validation, the model predicted ophthalmopathy progression with over 60% sensitivity and approximately 75% specificity; 12 predicted patients were CT-confirmed with GO in a median of approximately 6.5 months.

This clonotype was seen repeatedly, ten times or more. The antigen it recognizes is unknown. The sample holds no much larger clone one base away, and base qualities are not on file. Ophthalmopathy patients were characterized by moderately to severely active disease, a Clinical Activity Score of at least 3, a NOSPECS grade of at least 4, and a disease duration under 3 months. Patients were excluded if they had other autoimmune diseases, uncontrolled infections, pregnancy or lactation. Clinical symptoms, serum thyroxine, TRAb, thyroid ultrasound and orbital computed tomography formed the basis of the diagnosis. Using Ficoll-Paque density gradient centrifugation, PBMCs were isolated from about 9.2 ml of fresh peripheral blood. Trizol reagent was used to extract the total RNA, and its quality was then checked on an Agilent 2100 Bioanalyzer. This TCR was recovered from a man in his forties or fifties with Graves' ophthalmopathy. Donor details come from another sample of the same person, matched by shared clones. The sequenced sample was peripheral blood.

The CDR3 in this case is CASSRTGGGMLNTEAFF. In nucleotide form, the sequence is TGTGCCAGCAGTCGGACAGGGGGGGGGATGTTGAACACTGAAGCTTTCTTT. This receptor chain uses TRBV2 and TRBJ1-1; 10 of the junction bases match TRBD1. V is pruned by 5 bases and J by 0 bases, leaving 9 bases of the junction without a gene match. The CDR3 covers 17 residues, taking in both the cysteine and the phenylalanine. The kept DNA is CDR3 alone, 51 bases in frame from the first base. Via the germline V gene, CDR1 is SNHLY and CDR2 FYNNEI.